Listed below are T cell receptor beta chains from one sample, sequenced in a study of CD8+ T cells in alopecia areata. Libraries were prepared by immunoSEQ multiplex PCR; TCRdb keeps only in-frame clonotypes and omits some of them. The sample yields roughly 220,000 clones, under 40% seen once. This material consisted of CD4+ T cells sorted from blood, taken around week 31, from a patient treated with tofacitinib. Receptor source: a human donor with alopecia areata. Each CDR3 is given with its conserved first and last residue. D genes are given only for firm matches. Not every row has a clone size; where given, it reads once, few, many or a size class.

D gene: NA
V gene: TRBV10-3
J gene: TRBJ2-3
clone size: NA
CDR3 protein: CAIMIGSTDTQYF
CDR3 DNA: TGTGCCATCATGATCGGGAGCACAGATACGCAGTATTTT

D gene: NA
V gene: TRBV7-9
J gene: TRBJ1-2
clone size: NA
CDR3 protein: CASSHQGGDRNGYTF
CDR3 DNA: TGTGCCAGCAGCCATCAAGGGGGGGATAGAAATGGCTACACCTTC

D gene: NA
V gene: TRBV5-1
J gene: TRBJ2-2
clone size: NA
CDR3 protein: CASSFWQGELFF
CDR3 DNA: TGCGCCAGCAGCTTTTGGCAAGGGGAGCTGTTTTTT

D gene: NA
V gene: TRBV7-3
J gene: TRBJ2-5
clone size: few
CDR3 protein: CASSLSSITQETQYF
CDR3 DNA: TGTGCCAGCAGCTTAAGTTCGATAACACAAGAGACCCAGTACTTC

D gene: NA
V gene: TRBV4-1
J gene: TRBJ2-7
clone size: NA
CDR3 protein: CASSQLALSSYEQYF
CDR3 DNA: TGCGCCAGCAGCCAATTAGCGTTGAGCTCCTACGAGCAGTACTTC

D gene: TRBD2
V gene: TRBV5-1
J gene: TRBJ2-1
clone size: many
CDR3 protein: CASSLGWTSGSSYNEQFF
CDR3 DNA: TGCGCCAGCAGTCTTGGATGGACTAGCGGGTCCTCCTACAATGAGCAGTTCTTC

D gene: NA
V gene: TRBV25-1
J gene: TRBJ2-2
clone size: NA
CDR3 protein: CASAGPNTGELFF
CDR3 DNA: TGTGCCAGCGCAGGGCCGAACACCGGGGAGCTGTTTTTT

D gene: NA
V gene: TRBV10-3
J gene: TRBJ2-5
clone size: few
CDR3 protein: CAISESKLRRDTEETQYF
CDR3 DNA: TGTGCCATCAGTGAGTCGAAGTTACGGCGGGACACCGAAGAGACCCAGTACTTC

D gene: TRBD1
V gene: TRBV4-1
J gene: TRBJ2-4
clone size: many
CDR3 protein: CASSHGQGARSIQYF
CDR3 DNA: TGCGCCAGCAGCCACGGACAGGGGGCGCGGAGCATTCAGTACTTC

D gene: NA
V gene: TRBV14
J gene: TRBJ1-4
clone size: NA
CDR3 protein: CASSQAAGTTNEKLFF
CDR3 DNA: TGTGCCAGCAGCCAAGCGGCGGGAACAACTAATGAAAAACTGTTTTTT

D gene: TRBD1
V gene: TRBV29-1
J gene: TRBJ2-1
clone size: many
CDR3 protein: CSVTPPGTGDPRKFF
CDR3 DNA: TGCAGCGTTACGCCCCCCGGGACAGGGGATCCTAGAAAGTTCTTC

D gene: NA
V gene: TRBV7-2
J gene: TRBJ1-5
clone size: once
CDR3 protein: CASSSYQGLGNQPQHF
CDR3 DNA: TGTGCCAGCAGCTCATATCAGGGGCTCGGCAATCAGCCCCAGCATTTT

D gene: NA
V gene: TRBV29-1
J gene: TRBJ1-2
clone size: once
CDR3 protein: CSVEMGNYGYTF
CDR3 DNA: TGCAGCGTTGAGATGGGAAACTATGGCTACACCTTC

D gene: NA
V gene: TRBV30
J gene: TRBJ1-5
clone size: few
CDR3 protein: CAWSREYSNQPQHF
CDR3 DNA: TGTGCCTGGAGTCGGGAGTATAGCAATCAGCCCCAGCATTTT

D gene: NA
V gene: TRBV30
J gene: TRBJ1-4
clone size: NA
CDR3 protein: CAWSTNEKLFF
CDR3 DNA: TGTGCCTGGTCAACTAATGAAAAACTGTTTTTT

D gene: NA
V gene: TRBV19
J gene: TRBJ1-2
clone size: NA
CDR3 protein: CASSIGPGGYTF
CDR3 DNA: TGTGCCAGTAGTATAGGGCCGGGCGGCTACACCTTC

D gene: NA
V gene: TRBV4-1
J gene: TRBJ2-5
clone size: once
CDR3 protein: CASSQRGPLAEETQYF
CDR3 DNA: TGCGCCAGCAGCCAAAGAGGGCCATTAGCCGAAGAGACCCAGTACTTC

D gene: NA
V gene: TRBV10-3
J gene: TRBJ2-1
clone size: NA
CDR3 protein: CAISVSGPYNEQFF
CDR3 DNA: TGTGCCATCAGTGTAAGCGGACCTTACAATGAGCAGTTCTTC

D gene: NA
V gene: TRBV4-1
J gene: TRBJ2-7
clone size: NA
CDR3 protein: CASSPRPDRLYEQYF
CDR3 DNA: TGCGCCAGCAGCCCCCGTCCCGACAGGCTCTACGAGCAGTACTTC

D gene: NA
V gene: TRBV30
J gene: TRBJ2-1
clone size: NA
CDR3 protein: CAWRATLYLNNEQFF
CDR3 DNA: TGTGCCTGGAGGGCGACCCTATACCTGAACAATGAGCAGTTCTTC